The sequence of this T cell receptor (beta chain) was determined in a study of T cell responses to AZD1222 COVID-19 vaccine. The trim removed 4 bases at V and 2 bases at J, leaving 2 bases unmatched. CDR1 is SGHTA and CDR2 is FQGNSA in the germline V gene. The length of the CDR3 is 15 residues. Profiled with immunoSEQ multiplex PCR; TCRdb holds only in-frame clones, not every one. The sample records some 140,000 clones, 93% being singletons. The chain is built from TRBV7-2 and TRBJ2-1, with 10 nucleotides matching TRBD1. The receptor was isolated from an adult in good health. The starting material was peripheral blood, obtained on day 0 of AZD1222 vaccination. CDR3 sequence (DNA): TGTGCCAGCAGCTCGACAGGGGGCCCCTACAATGAGCAGTTCTTC. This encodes CASSSTGGPYNEQFF.